This is a list of T cell receptor beta chains from one sample in a study of blood T cell repertoires in COVID-19. Profiled with immunoSEQ multiplex PCR; TCRdb holds only in-frame clones, not every one. The sample shows about 190,000 clones, 70% to 85% of them seen only once. The sequenced sample was PBMCs or T cells enriched from blood (not recorded which). All receptors come from a woman between 55 and 75 years old with acute COVID-19. The CDR3 runs from the conserved cysteine through the conserved F or W. Fields, in order: V gene, D gene, J gene, clone size, CDR3 DNA, CDR3 protein. A D gene is named only where the DNA matches it firmly. The size of a clone is reported for some rows only, either as once, few or many, or as a class for expanded clones.

TRBV5-1,.,TRBJ1-2,.,TGCGCCAGCAGCTTTTCAGGTGACGGCTACACCTTC,CASSFSGDGYTF
TRBV4-3,.,TRBJ1-1,.,TGCGCCAGCAGCCAAGATCCCATGACGGGGGGGACTGAAGCTTTCTTT,CASSQDPMTGGTEAFF
TRBV11-2,.,TRBJ2-4,.,TGTGCCAGCAGCTTAAGGGTAGAGGGGGTTCAGTACTTC,CASSLRVEGVQYF
TRBV30,TRBD2,TRBJ2-7,.,TGTGCCTGGAGTGAAAAGGCTAGCGGTCTCGGTGGGCAGTACTTC,CAWSEKASGLGGQYF
TRBV9,TRBD1,TRBJ1-5,.,TGTGCCAGCAGCGCGACAGGGAGCGGTAGCAATCAGCCCCAGCATTTT,CASSATGSGSNQPQHF
TRBV6-4,.,TRBJ1-2,.,TGTGCCAGCAGTGACTCGACGGGAGGAGGCTATGGCTACACCTTC,CASSDSTGGGYGYTF
TRBV5-8,.,TRBJ1-5,.,TGTGCCAGCAGCTTGGGGCAGGTCCCAGGTCAGCCCCAGCATTTT,CASSLGQVPGQPQHF
TRBV5-1,.,TRBJ2-5,many,TGCGCCAGCAGCTTGGGACAGGCAGAAGAGACCCAGTACTTC,CASSLGQAEETQYF
TRBV5-4,.,TRBJ1-1,.,TGTGCCAGCAGCTTAGGGCGCCCAGGGGACACTGAAGCTTTCTTT,CASSLGRPGDTEAFF
TRBV25-1,TRBD1,TRBJ2-2,few,TGTGCCAGCACGGGACAGGGTTACACCGGGGAGCTGTTTTTT,CASTGQGYTGELFF
TRBV10-2,TRBD2,TRBJ2-5,.,TGCGCCAGCAGTGGGACTAGCGGGGGGGCGGAGACCCAGTACTTC,CASSGTSGGAETQYF
TRBV10-1,.,TRBJ1-1,few,TGCGCCAGCAGTGTCCGAACCACGGGGGGCGACGCTTTCTTT,CASSVRTTGGDAFF
TRBV18,.,TRBJ1-3,.,TGTGCCAGCTCGCGACTTCCCACCGGGGACACCATATATTTT,CASSRLPTGDTIYF
TRBV6-2/TRBV6-3,TRBD1,TRBJ1-2,.,TGTGCCAGCAGCGGGACAGTGATATATGGCTACACCTTC,CASSGTVIYGYTF
TRBV27,TRBD1,TRBJ1-2,.,TGTGCCAGCAGTATCCGGGACAGGGTACCCTACACCTTC,CASSIRDRVPYTF
TRBV5-1,.,TRBJ2-3,.,TGCGCCAGCAGTAGGGAGCGGGGCACAGATACGCAGTATTTT,CASSRERGTDTQYF
TRBV11-2,.,TRBJ1-1,.,TGTGCCAGCAGCTTTGGGGGCCGTACTGAAGCTTTCTTT,CASSFGGRTEAFF
TRBV14,TRBD1,TRBJ1-1,.,TGTGCCAGCAGCCTTAGGGGGCTTAACACTGAAGCTTTCTTT,CASSLRGLNTEAFF
TRBV28,TRBD2,TRBJ2-5,.,TGTGCCAGCAGTCTCGAGGCAGCGGGGGCCTTAGAGACCCAGTACTTC,CASSLEAAGALETQYF
TRBV10-3,.,TRBJ1-5,few,TGTGCCATACAAGACAAGGGGAAAAATCAGCCCCAGCATTTT,CAIQDKGKNQPQHF
TRBV27,TRBD2,TRBJ2-1,few,TGTGCCAGCAGTTTTGGGCCCCCCCGTTGGTGCGGGAGCAATGAGCAGTTCTTC,CASSFGPPRWCGSNEQFF
TRBV6-2/TRBV6-3,.,TRBJ2-1,.,TGTGCCAGCAGTCTCCTAGAGCAGTTCTTC,CASSLLEQFF
TRBV27,.,TRBJ2-1,.,TGTGCCAGCAGTTTTTCAGGGTCTAATGAGCAGTTCTTC,CASSFSGSNEQFF
TRBV3-1/TRBV3-2,TRBD1,TRBJ1-6,.,TGTGCCAGCAGCCACCCTGGACAGGGTTATAATTCACCCCTCCACTTT,CASSHPGQGYNSPLHF
TRBV5-6,.,TRBJ2-1,.,TGTGCCAGCAGCTTGTATCAGGAGCAGTTCTTC,CASSLYQEQFF
TRBV9,TRBD2,TRBJ2-1,.,TGTGCCAGCAGCGTAATGAGCGGGAGGGGCTCCTACAATGAGCAGTTCTTC,CASSVMSGRGSYNEQFF
TRBV28,.,TRBJ1-4,few,TGTGCCAGCAGTTGGTCAAGCCAGGGCTATGAAAAACTGTTTTTT,CASSWSSQGYEKLFF
TRBV19,.,TRBJ1-4,.,TGTGCCAGTCGTCCCGAGGGACACCTTTTCCCAAATGAAAAACTGTTTTTT,CASRPEGHLFPNEKLFF
TRBV5-6,.,TRBJ1-2,.,TGTGCCAGCAGCTTTGTCAGGGACTACACCTTC,CASSFVRDYTF
TRBV7-2,.,TRBJ1-2,.,TGTGCCAGCAGCTTAGTGACTGATGGCTACACCTTC,CASSLVTDGYTF
TRBV4-3,.,TRBJ1-3,.,TGCGCCAGCAGCCAAGACCAGGAACTTGGAAACACCATATATTTT,CASSQDQELGNTIYF
TRBV7-6,TRBD1,TRBJ2-1,many,TGTGCCAGCAGCCCCCGGACAGGGGGTTTAAGACAAGGCAATGAGCAGTTCTTC,CASSPRTGGLRQGNEQFF
TRBV2,.,TRBJ1-1,.,TGTGCCAGCAGTGTAGGAACAGGGATCACTGAAGCTTTCTTT,CASSVGTGITEAFF
TRBV9,TRBD2,TRBJ2-3,.,TGTGCCAGCAGCATCGGGACTAGCGTGGGAGATACGCAGTATTTT,CASSIGTSVGDTQYF
TRBV1,.,TRBJ2-7,.,TGCACCAGCAGCCAACCGGGACTAGCGGGAGGGCCTCCCTACGAGCAGTACTTC,CTSSQPGLAGGPPYEQYF
TRBV6-4,TRBD1,TRBJ2-1,.,TGTGCCAGCAGTGGACAGGGCTTAGGTGAGCAGTTCTTC,CASSGQGLGEQFF
TRBV24-1,TRBD1,TRBJ1-5,.,TGTGCCACCGCAAACAGGGGTAATCAGCCCCAGCATTTT,CATANRGNQPQHF
TRBV5-4,TRBD1,TRBJ1-3,.,TGTGCCAGCAGCTGGGGACAGCCGAGCTCTGGAAACACCATATATTTT,CASSWGQPSSGNTIYF
TRBV10-3,.,TRBJ1-3,.,TGTGCCGCCAGACAGGACCCCTCTGGAAACACCATATATTTT,CAARQDPSGNTIYF
TRBV11-3,.,TRBJ2-2,.,TGTGCCAGTCAGCTGGGCCGGGAGTACGGGGAGCTGTTTTTT,CASQLGREYGELFF
TRBV19,TRBD1,TRBJ1-5,once,TGTGCCAGTAAATCAGGGGGAGGTAACAATCAGCCCCAGCATTTT,CASKSGGGNNQPQHF
TRBV28,TRBD1,TRBJ1-5,.,TGTGCCAGCGGCACAGGGGGGCTAAGCAATCAGCCCCAGCATTTT,CASGTGGLSNQPQHF
TRBV9,TRBD1,TRBJ1-1,.,TGTGCCAGCAGCGTAAAGGTCACAGGGGGCACTGAAGCTTTCTTT,CASSVKVTGGTEAFF
TRBV10-2,.,TRBJ2-2,.,TGCGCCAGCAGTGCGGACAGCGGTGACACCGGGGAGCTGTTTTTT,CASSADSGDTGELFF
TRBV11-3,.,TRBJ2-5,.,TGTGCCAGCAGCTCGAGCCGACAAGAGACCCAGTACTTC,CASSSSRQETQYF
TRBV5-4,.,TRBJ1-6,.,TGTGCCAGCAGCTTGGTCCTGAGGGCCAGAAATAATTCACCCCTCCACTTT,CASSLVLRARNNSPLHF
TRBV5-4,TRBD2,TRBJ2-7,once,TGTGCCAGCAGCTGGTTTCGCGCGGGAGTTTCCTACGAGCAGTACTTC,CASSWFRAGVSYEQYF
TRBV5-1,TRBD2,TRBJ2-1,.,TGCGCCAGCAGCTTGGAGTTTGGGGCAGGCGGACTAGCGGGAGGGCCGAGCTCCTACAATGAGCAGTTCTTC,CASSLEFGAGGLAGGPSSYNEQFF